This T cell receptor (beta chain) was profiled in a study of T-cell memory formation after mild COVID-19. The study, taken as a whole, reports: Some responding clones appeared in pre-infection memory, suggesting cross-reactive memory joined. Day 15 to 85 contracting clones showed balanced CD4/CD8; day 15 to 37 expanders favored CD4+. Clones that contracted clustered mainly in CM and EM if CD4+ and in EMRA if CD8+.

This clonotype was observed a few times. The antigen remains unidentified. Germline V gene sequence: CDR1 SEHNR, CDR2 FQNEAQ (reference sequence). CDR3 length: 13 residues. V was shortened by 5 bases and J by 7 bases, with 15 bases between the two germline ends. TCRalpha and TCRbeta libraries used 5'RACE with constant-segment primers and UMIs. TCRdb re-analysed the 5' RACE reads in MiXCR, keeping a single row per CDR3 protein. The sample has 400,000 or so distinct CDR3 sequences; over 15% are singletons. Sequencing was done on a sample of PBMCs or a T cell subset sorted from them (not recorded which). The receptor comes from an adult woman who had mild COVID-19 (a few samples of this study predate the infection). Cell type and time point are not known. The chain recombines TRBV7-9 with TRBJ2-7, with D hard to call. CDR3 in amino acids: CASSQTTTWEQYF. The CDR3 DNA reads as TGTGCCAGCAGCCAGACCACGACATGGGAGCAGTACTTC.